What follows describes a single T cell receptor (beta chain). The method was immunoSEQ multiplex PCR; TCRdb's version includes in-frame clones alone and lacks a portion of them. The sample records some 490,000 clones, more than 85% being singletons. This specimen belongs to a study of blood T cell repertoires in COVID-19. Study at large: Sites across the United States, Italy and Spain contributed samples from acute and convalescent COVID-19. PBMCs, B-cell-depleted T cells, or T cells provided the cDNA or gDNA that made up the material.

Trimming cost V 2 bases and J 4 bases; bases outside gene matches: 3. Germline V gene data show CDR1 as SGHRS and CDR2 as YFSETQ. The CDR3 extends over 15 amino acids. The TCR was taken from a woman between 55 and 75 years old who had recovered from COVID-19. The sequenced sample was PBMCs or T cells enriched from blood (not recorded which). The genes are TRBV5-1 and TRBJ2-2; 9 bases fit TRBD1. The CDR3 here is CASSFGTGLTGELFF. The CDR3 bases are TGCGCCAGCAGCTTCGGGACAGGGCTCACCGGGGAGCTGTTTTTT.